The 15 T cell receptor beta chains below come from one sample, sequenced in a study of Ad26.COV2.S vaccination and SARS-CoV-2 variants. The treatment denotes: 15 to 20 received Ad26.COV2.S at low or high dose, single or two shots; about 5 received placebo; per-sample allocation not given. Specimens were obtained on day 63 following the first vaccine or placebo injection. The method was immunoSEQ multiplex PCR; TCRdb's version includes in-frame clones alone and lacks a portion of them. The table records about 480,000 clones, 87% of them present only once. The specimen was peripheral blood, collected in a trial of Ad26.COV2.S vaccine versus placebo. The receptors shown here come from a person aged 18-60 years who received the Ad26.COV2.S COVID-19 vaccine or a placebo.

The chain links TRBV6-2 or TRBV6-3 to TRBJ1-3, with D uncertain. CDR1 is MNHEY and CDR2 is SVGEGT in the germline V gene. The CDR3 totals 15 residues. Between the trimmed V and J ends, which lost 2 bases and 2 bases, there was a span of 10 bases. The CDR3 reads CASSYVLTTGNTIYF. In DNA form, the CDR3 reads TGTGCCAGCAGTTACGTGTTGACCACTGGAAACACCATATATTTT.

This rearrangement joins TRBV4-3 to TRBJ1-1, with D unclear. Per the germline V gene, CDR1 is LGHNA and CDR2 is YSLEER. Trimming cost V 0 bases and J 8 bases, with 10 bases left between them. CDR3 length equals 13 residues. This CDR3 is CASSQDLTVEAFF. CDR3 DNA: TGCGCCAGCAGCCAAGACCTGACCGTGGAAGCTTTCTTT.

The chain recombines TRBV28 with TRBJ1-5; a weak D match, TRBD1 (5 bases). The CDR3 spans 15 residues. The germline gives CDR1 MDHEN, CDR2 SYDVKM. Deletions cut 8 bases from V and 0 bases from J, with 14 bases between. CDR3 region: CASLFGGGSNQPQHF. In nucleotides, the CDR3 is TGTGCCAGCCTATTCGGGGGGGGTAGCAATCAGCCCCAGCATTTT.

The chain joins TRBV29-1 to TRBJ2-5; D unresolved. This CDR3 contains 10 residues. V shed 4 bases and J shed 7 bases, with 7 bases lying between them. The germline CDR1 and CDR2 sequences are SQVTM and ANQGSEA. The CDR3 nucleotides read TGCAGCGTTGGCCTAGGGACCCAGTACTTC. Translating gives CSVGLGTQYF.

The rearrangement uses TRBV3-1 (or the pseudogene TRBV3-2) and TRBJ2-1; 7 nucleotides match TRBD2. Trimming took 6 bases from V and 7 from J; bases not matched to a gene: 9. CDR3 size: 14 residues. Germline V gene sequence: CDR1 LGHDT, CDR2 YNNKEL (reference sequence). The CDR3 loop reads CASSLGLVGNEQFF. The CDR3 DNA reads TGTGCCAGCAGTCTCGGACTAGTCGGGAATGAGCAGTTCTTC.

CDR3 in amino acids: CASSFQAISGANVLTF. The CDR3 DNA reads as TGTGCCAGCAGTTTTCAGGCCATCTCTGGGGCCAACGTCCTGACTTTC. The chain is built from TRBV27 and TRBJ2-6, with D unresolved. V was cut by 3 bases and J by 0 bases, with 9 bases left in between. CDR3 length equals 16 residues. Germline V gene data show CDR1 as MNHEY and CDR2 as SMNVEV (reference sequence).

This clone is a singleton in its sample. V usage is TRBV3-1 (or the pseudogene TRBV3-2) and J usage is TRBJ1-4; a possible D gene is TRBD1 (5 bases). Per the germline V gene, CDR1 is LGHDT and CDR2 is YNNKEL (reference sequence). CDR3 length: 11 amino acids. The V end was cut by 4 bases, the J end by 12 bases, with 9 bases between. The CDR3 is CASSRQGELFF. Here the CDR3 DNA reads TGTGCCAGCAGCCGCCAGGGAGAACTGTTTTTT.

V is TRBV7-9 and J is TRBJ2-2, with D tentatively TRBD2 (6 bases). Germline CDR1 and CDR2: SEHNR and FQNEAQ (reference sequence). V was trimmed by 3 bases and J by 5 bases, leaving 7 bases between them. The CDR3 loop spans 13 amino acids. This chain's CDR3 is CASSLEGTGELFF. In DNA, the CDR3 is TGTGCCAGCAGCTTGGAGGGAACCGGGGAGCTGTTTTTT.

The rearrangement joins TRBV28 to TRBJ2-7; TRBD2 aligns across 10 bases. The CDR3 runs 16 residues. Looked up from germline, CDR1 is MDHEN and CDR2 is SYDVKM. The J segment lost 1 base and the V segment lost 4 bases, leaving 7 bases of the junction unmatched. CDR3: CASSSPLAGVSYEQYF. CDR3 nucleotide sequence: TGTGCCAGCAGTTCACCCCTAGCGGGAGTGTCCTACGAGCAGTACTTC.

This chain connects TRBV19 to TRBJ1-5, with D perhaps matching TRBD1 (6 bases). CDR3 length equals 15 residues. The germline V gene encodes CDR1 LNHDA and CDR2 SQIVND (reference sequence). V lost 5 bases to trimming and J lost 3 bases, with 14 bases between them. CDR3 nucleotides: TGTGCCAGTAGTCTAGGACAGCCAAACAATCAGCCCCAGCATTTT. Amino acid sequence: CASSLGQPNNQPQHF. Together with reference TRBV19 and TRBJ1-5, the CDR3 gives the full variable domain: DGGITQSPKYLFRKEGQNVTLSCEQNLNHDAMYWYRQDPGQGLRLIYYSQIVNDFQKGDIAEGYSVSREKKESFPLTVTSAQKNPTAFYLCASSLGQPNNQPQHFGDGTRLSIL.

The V gene is TRBV2, the J gene TRBJ2-7; TRBD2 agrees at 14 bases. The CDR3 loop spans 16 amino acids. CDR1 SNHLY and CDR2 FYNNEI come from the germline V gene. V lost 5 bases to trimming and J lost 6 bases; unmatched junction nucleotides: 9. Here the CDR3 DNA reads TGTGCCAGCAGTAAAGGGAGACTAGCGGGAGGGTCCGAGCAGTACTTC. Its translation is CASSKGRLAGGSEQYF.

The chain has TRBV7-6 and TRBJ2-1, with 10 bases lining up with TRBD2. V was pared by 1 base and J by 4 bases, with 4 bases of the junction left unmatched. This CDR3 is built from 16 residues. Germline CDR1 is SGHVS and CDR2 is FNYEAQ. CDR3 sequence reads: CASSLEASGGYNEQFF. In nucleotides, the CDR3 is TGTGCCAGCAGCTTAGAGGCTAGCGGGGGATACAATGAGCAGTTCTTC.

The rearrangement links TRBV30 to TRBJ1-5, with a possible D match to TRBD1 (5 bases). V was cut by 5 bases and J by 1 base, with 9 bases left in between. This CDR3 region has 13 residues. The V gene's germline CDR1 is GTSNPN and CDR2 SVGIG (reference sequence). The CDR3 DNA follows: TGTGCCTGGGCCAGACAGAGCAATCAGCCCCAGCATTTT. Protein product: CAWARQSNQPQHF.

This chain uses TRBV14 with TRBJ2-2, with TRBD2 matching over 7 bases. J was trimmed by 3 bases and V by 0 bases; bases with no gene match: 10. The germline V gene has CDR1 SGHDN and CDR2 FVKESK. This CDR3 has 18 amino acids. The CDR3 DNA follows: TGTGCCAGCAGCCAAGATCTCCCAGCGGGGTCAGACACCGGGGAGCTGTTTTTT. This codes for CASSQDLPAGSDTGELFF.

The chain carries TRBV19 and TRBJ2-5, with 10 bases identical to TRBD1. The CDR3 has 15 residues. Germline lookup yields CDR1 LNHDA and CDR2 SQIVND (reference sequence). V lost 7 bases, J lost 4 bases, and 9 bases stayed unmatched. The CDR3 reads CASKGQGFIGETQYF. In DNA form, the CDR3 reads TGTGCCAGTAAGGGACAGGGGTTTATCGGAGAGACCCAGTACTTC.